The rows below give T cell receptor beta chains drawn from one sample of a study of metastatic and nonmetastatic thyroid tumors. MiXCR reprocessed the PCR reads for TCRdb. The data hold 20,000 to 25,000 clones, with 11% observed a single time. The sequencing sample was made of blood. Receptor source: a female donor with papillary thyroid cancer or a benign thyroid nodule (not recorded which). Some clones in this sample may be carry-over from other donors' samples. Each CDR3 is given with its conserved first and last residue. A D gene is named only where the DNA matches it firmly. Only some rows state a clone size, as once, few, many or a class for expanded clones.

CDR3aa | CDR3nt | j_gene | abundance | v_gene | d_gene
CASSRSRGQRGVGNTIYF | TGTGCCAGCAGCCGGAGTAGGGGACAGAGAGGGGTGGGAAACACCATATATTTT | TRBJ1-3 | many | TRBV6-6 | TRBD1
CSASPGGSTEAFF | TGCAGTGCTTCACCCGGGGGGAGCACTGAAGCTTTCTTT | TRBJ1-1 | many | TRBV20-1 | NA
CASGLVLGQGTGELFF | TGTGCTAGTGGTTTGGTCCTCGGACAGGGCACCGGGGAGCTGTTTTTT | TRBJ2-2 | many | TRBV12-5 | TRBD1
CASSYLRGAFSYNEQFF | TGTGCCAGCAGTTACCTCCGGGGGGCTTTCTCCTACAATGAGCAGTTCTTC | TRBJ2-1 | many | TRBV6-2/TRBV6-3 | NA
CSASVTGDTEAFF | TGCAGTGCTAGTGTCACAGGGGACACTGAAGCTTTCTTT | TRBJ1-1 | many | TRBV20-1 | TRBD1
CASSLWRGRDTEAFF | TGTGCCAGCAGTTTATGGAGAGGGAGGGACACTGAAGCTTTCTTT | TRBJ1-1 | few | TRBV28 | NA
CATSYPGQGSNQPQHF | TGTGCCACCAGTTATCCTGGACAAGGAAGCAATCAGCCCCAGCATTTT | TRBJ1-5 | NA | TRBV24-1 | NA
CASSEDPPGPGEQFF | TGTGCCAGCAGTGAGGACCCACCCGGACCTGGTGAGCAGTTCTTC | TRBJ2-1 | medium-sized | TRBV28 | NA
CASSSLGGTDTQYF | TGTGCCAGCAGCTCACTAGGTGGCACAGATACGCAGTATTTT | TRBJ2-3 | many | TRBV5-6 | NA
CASSVSTEPPYEQYF | TGTGCCAGCAGCGTTTCGACAGAACCTCCCTACGAGCAGTACTTC | TRBJ2-7 | many | TRBV7-8 | NA
CASISGLVKAANTGELFF | TGTGCCAGCATTTCTGGGTTAGTGAAGGCGGCGAACACCGGGGAGCTGTTTTTT | TRBJ2-2 | many | TRBV2 | NA
CASSASTGAYGYTF | TGTGCCAGCAGCGCTAGCACAGGGGCCTATGGCTACACCTTC | TRBJ1-2 | NA | TRBV6-1 | TRBD1
CASSLASGRVNNEQFF | TGCGCCAGCAGCTTGGCTAGCGGGAGGGTCAACAATGAGCAGTTCTTC | TRBJ2-1 | many | TRBV5-1 | TRBD2
CAWSVLRQREGSPNTDTQYF | TGTGCCTGGAGTGTACTCCGCCAGCGGGAGGGGAGCCCCAACACAGATACGCAGTATTTT | TRBJ2-3 | NA | TRBV30 | TRBD2
CASRTGTAYLEAFF | TGTGCCAGCAGGACCGGGACCGCCTATCTTGAAGCTTTCTTT | TRBJ1-1 | NA | TRBV12-3/TRBV12-4 | NA